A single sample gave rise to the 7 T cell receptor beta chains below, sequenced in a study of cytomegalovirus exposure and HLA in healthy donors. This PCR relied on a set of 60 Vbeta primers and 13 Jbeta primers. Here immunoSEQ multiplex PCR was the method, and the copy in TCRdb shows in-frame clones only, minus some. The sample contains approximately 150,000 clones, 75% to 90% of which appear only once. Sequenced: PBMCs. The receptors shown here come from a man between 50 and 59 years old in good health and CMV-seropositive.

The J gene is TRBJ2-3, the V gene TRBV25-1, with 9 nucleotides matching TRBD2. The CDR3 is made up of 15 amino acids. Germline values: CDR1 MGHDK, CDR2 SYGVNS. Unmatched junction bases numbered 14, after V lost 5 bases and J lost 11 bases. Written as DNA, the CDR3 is TGTGCCAGCAGTCATCTGGCGGGGGGGCAATGGGTGCAGTATTTT. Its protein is CASSHLAGGQWVQYF.

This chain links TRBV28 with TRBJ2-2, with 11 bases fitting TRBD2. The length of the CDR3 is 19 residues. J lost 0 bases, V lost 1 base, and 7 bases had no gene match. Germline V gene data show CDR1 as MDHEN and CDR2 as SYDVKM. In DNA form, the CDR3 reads TGTGCCAGCAGTTTATCACCGCGGGGACTAGCGGCGAACACCGGGGAGCTGTTTTTT. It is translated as CASSLSPRGLAANTGELFF.

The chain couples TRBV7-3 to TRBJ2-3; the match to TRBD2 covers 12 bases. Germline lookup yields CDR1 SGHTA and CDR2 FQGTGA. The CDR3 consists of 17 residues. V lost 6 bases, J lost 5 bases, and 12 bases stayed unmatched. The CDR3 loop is CASSSGLAGGLEDTQYF. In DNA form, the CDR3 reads TGTGCCAGCAGTTCGGGCCTAGCGGGGGGGCTGGAAGATACGCAGTATTTT.

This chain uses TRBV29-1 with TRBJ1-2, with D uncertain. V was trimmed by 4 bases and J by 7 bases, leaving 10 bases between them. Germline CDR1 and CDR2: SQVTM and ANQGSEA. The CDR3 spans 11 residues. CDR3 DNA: TGCAGCGTTGGGGCAGAAACTGGCTACACCTTC. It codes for CSVGAETGYTF.

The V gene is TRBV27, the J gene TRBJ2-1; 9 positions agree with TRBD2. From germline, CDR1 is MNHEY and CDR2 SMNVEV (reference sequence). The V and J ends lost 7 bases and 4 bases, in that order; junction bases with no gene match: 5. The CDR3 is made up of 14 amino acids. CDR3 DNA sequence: TGTGCCAGCAAGCTAGCGGGATCTTACAATGAGCAGTTCTTC. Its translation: CASKLAGSYNEQFF.

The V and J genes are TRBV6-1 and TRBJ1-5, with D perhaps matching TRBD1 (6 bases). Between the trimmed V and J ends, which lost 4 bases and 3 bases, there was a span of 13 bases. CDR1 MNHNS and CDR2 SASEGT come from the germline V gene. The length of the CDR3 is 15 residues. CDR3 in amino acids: CASSAGQRTNQPQHF. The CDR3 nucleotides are TGTGCCAGCAGTGCTGGACAGCGAACCAATCAGCCCCAGCATTTT.

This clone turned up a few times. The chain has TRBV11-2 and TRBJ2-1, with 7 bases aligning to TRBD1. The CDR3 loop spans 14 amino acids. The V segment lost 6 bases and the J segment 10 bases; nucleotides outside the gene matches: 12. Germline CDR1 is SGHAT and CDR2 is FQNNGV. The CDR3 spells CASRTTGTASEQFF. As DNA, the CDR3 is TGTGCCAGCAGAACAACCGGGACAGCCTCAGAGCAGTTCTTC.